This T cell receptor beta chain was sequenced during a study of blood T cell repertoires in COVID-19 (dated by TCRdb to 2018 to 2021). In the study overall: Recovered participants in ImmuneRACE Cohort 3 were defined as having two consecutive negative NP/OP PCR tests, clearance from a healthcare professional, or resolution of symptoms. A de-identified subject ID, COVID-19 status, age in years and sex were almost always included in the sample metadata. Deeply sampled blood TCRbeta repertoires from subjects exposed to, actively infected with, or recovered from COVID-19 were included in the dataset. The prospective study material was composed of cDNA or gDNA derived from T cells, B-cell-depleted T cells, or PBMCs. Samples were obtained from the ongoing ImmuneRACE study (first 160 participants) and from roughly 1,300 subjects provided by 6 global collaborators. HLA class I and class II types, where available, came from metadata supplied by the sample provider rather than from assay-based typing. The repertoires were made available in a free public database intended to serve as a resource for research on the immune response to SARS-CoV-2. The collaborator samples originated in the United States, Italy and Spain and spanned the acute and convalescent phases of COVID-19. Findings and caveats that apply to the study as a whole: Clinical and demographic metadata were provided uncurated, with the amount varying by source and participant.

V is pared back by 4 bases and J by 7 bases, with 11 bases lying between the germline termini. CDR1 and CDR2, per the germline V gene, are SNHLY and FYNNEI. The CDR3, from cysteine to phenylalanine, totals 14 residues. Just the 42-base CDR3 DNA is kept, in frame starting at base 1. TCRbeta CDR3 regions were amplified from genomic DNA by means of the immunoSEQ Assay, a bias-controlled multiplex PCR. In the original analysis: Within the assay, amplification of reference gene primers was used to estimate how many nucleated cells each sample contained. Sequence reads were collapsed and filtered to measure the absolute abundance of every unique TCRbeta CDR3 rearrangement. For each sample, productive Simpson clonality was calculated as the square root of Simpson's diversity index across productive rearrangements. Entries here come from immuneACCESS through TCRdb and include only in-frame sequences with V and J called. Some clones fail to appear in such tables; in the studies checked, an unresolved V gene covers under half of the shortfall, and the cause of the remainder is unknown. Clone size and the V and J calls come from that table; the DNA yielded D and trimming. Here the sample has 200,000 to 250,000 clones; 85% to 90% occur a single time. The leading ten clones occupy approximately 3.3% of the sample.

Participants in the prospective study were aged roughly 18 to 100 years, lived in some 24 United States geographic areas, and enrolled through a virtual design. In the prospective study, cohorts were assigned on the basis of participant-reported clinical history obtained from a screening survey and a study questionnaire. Mobile phlebotomists in the prospective study collected whole blood, serum and a nasopharyngeal or oropharyngeal swab from every participant. Over a roughly 2-month period, participants in the prospective study had the option of providing additional blood draws and questionnaires. Blood samples from the prospective study were shipped frozen or at room temperature prior to DNA extraction. With respect to this clone: Its antigen remains undetermined. Base quality data are lacking; no much larger clone is found one base away.

The chain is encoded by TRBV2 joined to TRBJ1-6; the D segment cannot be called with confidence. The clonotype comes from a woman aged 45-60 years in a cohort exposed to, infected with or recovered from COVID-19 (not recorded which). Specimen: PBMCs or T cells enriched from blood (not recorded which). The DNA sequence follows: TGTGCCAGCAGTGCGGACTCCATAAATTCACCCCTCCACTTT. Translated, it reads CASSADSINSPLHF.